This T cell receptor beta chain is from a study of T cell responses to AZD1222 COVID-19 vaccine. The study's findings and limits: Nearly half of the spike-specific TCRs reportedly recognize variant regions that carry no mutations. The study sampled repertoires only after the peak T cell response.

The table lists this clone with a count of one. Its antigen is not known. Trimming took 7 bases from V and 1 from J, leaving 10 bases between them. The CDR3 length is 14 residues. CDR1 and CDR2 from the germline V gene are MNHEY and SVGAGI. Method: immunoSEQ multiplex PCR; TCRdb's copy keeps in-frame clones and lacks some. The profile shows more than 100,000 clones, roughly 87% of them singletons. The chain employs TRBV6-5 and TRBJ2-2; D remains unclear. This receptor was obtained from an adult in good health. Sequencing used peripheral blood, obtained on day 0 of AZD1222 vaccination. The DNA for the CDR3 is TGTGCCAGCACGCGCTGGAGGAACACCGGGGAGCTGTTTTTT. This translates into CASTRWRNTGELFF.